The 26 T cell receptor beta chains in this list originate from one sample, sequenced in a study of T cell responses to AZD1222 COVID-19 vaccine. TCRdb's table, derived via immunoSEQ multiplex PCR, lists solely in-frame clones and lacks some. The sample holds 150,000 to 200,000 clones, about 91% seen once. Sequenced material: peripheral blood, taken 28 days after the second AZD1222 dose. These receptors were obtained from an adult who received the AZD1222 COVID-19 vaccine.

The V gene is TRBV7-2, the J gene TRBJ2-2, with 8 bases aligning to TRBD2. The CDR3 is 16 amino acids. Looked up from germline, CDR1 is SGHTA and CDR2 is FQGNSA. Trimming took 6 bases from V and 4 from J; bases not matched to a gene: 10. In nucleotides, the CDR3 is TGTGCCAGCAGACCTCCGACTAGCGAGTCCACCGGGGAGCTGTTTTTT. Translation: CASRPPTSESTGELFF.

CDR3 amino acids: CASSTHRAAFF. The CDR3 DNA sequence: TGTGCCAGCAGCACCCACAGGGCGGCTTTCTTT. The rearrangement joins TRBV6-5 to TRBJ1-1; possibly TRBD1 for D (6 bases). The germline V and J ends were trimmed by 6 bases and 11 bases, with 13 bases remaining between them. This CDR3 region has 11 residues. Germline lookup yields CDR1 MNHEY and CDR2 SVGAGI.

V is TRBV2 and J is TRBJ2-2; D is perhaps TRBD2 (5 bases). CDR3 size: 14 residues. V was clipped by 6 bases and J by 1 base, with 9 bases between them. CDR1 SNHLY and CDR2 FYNNEI come from the germline V gene. Here the CDR3 reads CASRIGVNTGELFF. CDR3 in DNA: TGTGCCAGCAGGATCGGGGTGAACACCGGGGAGCTGTTTTTT.

This chain uses TRBV19 with TRBJ1-2, with TRBD1 matching over 10 bases. V lost 2 bases to trimming and J lost 4 bases; unmatched junction nucleotides: 4. This CDR3 is built from 15 residues. The V gene's germline CDR1 is LNHDA and CDR2 SQIVND (reference sequence). For the CDR3, the DNA is TGTGCCAGTAGTATATCCCGGGACAGGGGCTATGGCTACACCTTC. Residues: CASSISRDRGYGYTF.

This clone was seen a few times. The chain uses TRBV7-9 and TRBJ1-1; 11 bases align to TRBD1. In germline, CDR1 is SEHNR, CDR2 FQNEAQ (reference sequence). This CDR3 spans 16 amino acids. With V trimmed by 1 base and J by 4 bases, 5 bases remained unmatched. The CDR3 DNA follows: TGTGCCAGCAGCTTAGGGACAGGGGGCTTTGGCACTGAAGCTTTCTTT. Encoded protein: CASSLGTGGFGTEAFF.

The chain carries TRBV4-3 and TRBJ2-5; no clear D. The CDR3 covers 15 residues. The V end lost 3 bases, the J end lost 4 bases, and 15 bases lay between the germline ends. CDR1 and CDR2 (germline): LGHNA, YSLEER. The DNA for the CDR3 is TGCGCCAGCAGCCAGGATCGTGGAGTTGTAGAGACCCAGTACTTC. Translation gives CASSQDRGVVETQYF.

The V and J genes are TRBV11-2 and TRBJ1-1; the D gene is possibly TRBD1 (5 bases). The CDR3 loop spans 15 amino acids. The germline CDR1 and CDR2 sequences are SGHAT and FQNNGV. V was cut by 1 base and J by 1 base, with 10 bases left in between. As DNA, the CDR3 is TGTGCCAGCAGCTTAGGTGGGGGGTGGAACACTGAAGCTTTCTTT. Its protein product is CASSLGGGWNTEAFF.

This clone was counted a single time. CDR3 region: CASSQNYEQYF. CDR3 bases: TGTGCCAGCAGCCAGAACTACGAGCAGTACTTC. J is TRBJ2-7 and V is TRBV3-1 (or the pseudogene TRBV3-2), with D uncertain. The CDR3 has 11 amino acids. Trimming left V 3 bases short and J 3 bases short, with 3 bases between. Germline CDR1 and CDR2: LGHDT and YNNKEL (reference sequence).

The V call is TRBV2, the J call TRBJ1-5; TRBD1 matches at 8 bases. The trim removed 6 bases at V and 5 bases at J, leaving 9 bases unmatched. CDR1 is SNHLY, CDR2 FYNNEI, per germline. This CDR3 has 15 amino acids. The CDR3 DNA reads TGTGCCAGCAGGGGAGGGACAGGCCCCTATCAGCCCCAGCATTTT. Encoded protein: CASRGGTGPYQPQHF.

The rearrangement links TRBV30 to TRBJ2-1, with 14 positions matching TRBD2. CDR3 length equals 17 residues. V was pared by 8 bases and J by 4 bases, with 13 bases of the junction left unmatched. Germline V lookup: CDR1 GTSNPN, CDR2 SVGIG (reference sequence). The CDR3 DNA reads TGTGCCCAGAGCACCGGGACTAGCGGGAGAAATTACAATGAGCAGTTCTTC. It encodes CAQSTGTSGRNYNEQFF.

The chain links TRBV19 to TRBJ1-3; 8 bases match TRBD1. Trimming at V came to 3 bases and at J to 4 bases, leaving 5 bases not matched to a gene. Germline assignment: CDR1 LNHDA and CDR2 SQIVND (reference sequence). The CDR3 is 15 residues long. The CDR3 sequence is CASSIDDRGGNTIYF. CDR3 sequence (DNA): TGTGCCAGTAGTATCGACGACAGGGGAGGAAACACCATATATTTT.

The rearrangement joins TRBV19 to TRBJ2-7; tentative D call: TRBD1 (5 bases). The CDR3 is made up of 13 amino acids. CDR1 and CDR2 (germline): LNHDA, SQIVND (reference sequence). V was cut by 3 bases and J by 4 bases, with 10 bases left in between. CDR3 sequence reads: CASSIGRDYEQYF. For the CDR3, the DNA is TGTGCCAGTAGTATTGGCAGGGATTACGAGCAGTACTTC.

This clone turned up a few times. The rearrangement uses TRBV28 and TRBJ2-1, with D possibly matching TRBD2 (5 bases). Germline CDR1 is MDHEN and CDR2 is SYDVKM. The CDR3 spans 12 residues. Trimming took off 6 bases at V and 9 bases at J, with 12 bases between the two ends. The CDR3 bases are TGTGCCAGCAGAGCGGTCGCTCTTGAGCAGTTCTTC. This gives the protein CASRAVALEQFF.

The genes are TRBV4-1 and TRBJ1-1; 9 bases agree with TRBD1. Trimming removed 5 bases from V and 4 bases from J; junction bases left unmatched: 14. The germline V gene has CDR1 MGHRA and CDR2 YSYEKL. This CDR3 is built from 17 residues. CDR3 bases: TGCGCCAGCAGCTCCCCGGACAGGGGTTCATCGAGCACTGAAGCTTTCTTT. Protein product: CASSSPDRGSSSTEAFF.

This clone came up a few times. The same CDR3 is also encoded by other DNA sequences in this sample. The chain uses TRBV28 and TRBJ1-5, with D possibly matching TRBD1 (5 bases). V was trimmed by 5 bases and J by 4 bases, leaving 9 bases between them. The CDR3 runs to 13 residues. The germline gives CDR1 MDHEN, CDR2 SYDVKM. The CDR3 DNA reads TGTGCCAGCAGTGACAGTTTAAATCAGCCCCAGCATTTT. Amino acid sequence: CASSDSLNQPQHF.

V gene TRBV5-8 combines with J gene TRBJ2-7; D may be TRBD1 (5 bases). CDR3 size: 16 residues. CDR1 is SGHTS, CDR2 YDEGEE, per germline. V was cut by 0 bases and J by 5 bases, with 18 bases left in between. As DNA, the CDR3 is TGTGCCAGCAGCTTGGGATATGATAACAGGCCGCACGAGCAGTACTTC. It specifies CASSLGYDNRPHEQYF.

This chain links TRBV11-2 with TRBJ1-1, with D perhaps matching TRBD1 (6 bases). V was clipped by 6 bases and J by 0 bases, with 14 bases between them. CDR1 SGHAT and CDR2 FQNNGV come from the germline V gene. The CDR3 runs 15 residues. Written as DNA, the CDR3 is TGTGCCAGCAGAGCGGACAGCGATATGAACACTGAAGCTTTCTTT. Protein product: CASRADSDMNTEAFF. Drawing the rest from reference TRBV11-2 and TRBJ1-1, the complete variable domain is EAGVAQSPRYKIIEKRQSVAFWCNPISGHATLYWYQQILGQGPKLLIQFQNNGVVDDSQLPKDRFSAERLKGVDSTLKIQPAKLEDSAVYLCASRADSDMNTEAFFGQGTRLTVV.

V is TRBV28 and J is TRBJ2-5; 9 nucleotides line up with TRBD2. This CDR3 spans 15 amino acids. The junction had 4 bases not matched to a gene; V was cut back by 2 bases and J by 3 bases. Germline V gives CDR1 MDHEN, CDR2 SYDVKM. The DNA of the CDR3 is TGTGCCAGCAGTTTAGGTGAGCGGGAGGAAGAGACCCAGTACTTC. It codes for CASSLGEREEETQYF.

This chain links TRBV9 with TRBJ2-2; 9 bases are shared with TRBD2. With 2 bases clipped from V and 1 base from J, the junction kept 3 bases outside the gene matches. CDR1 is SGDLS, CDR2 YYNGEE, per germline. The CDR3 covers 16 residues. The CDR3 region has the DNA TGTGCCAGCAGCGTCAGCGGGAGGATGAACACCGGGGAGCTGTTTTTT. Its protein product is CASSVSGRMNTGELFF.

Here the CDR3 DNA reads TGTGCCAGCAGTCCCACTCTACGGGGTGGGTCAGATACGCAGTATTTT. Its protein is CASSPTLRGGSDTQYF. V and J are TRBV28 and TRBJ2-3; D perhaps matches TRBD2 (5 bases). There are 16 residues in the CDR3. Germline V gene sequence: CDR1 MDHEN, CDR2 SYDVKM. The V end was cut by 5 bases, the J end by 4 bases, with 19 bases between.

V is TRBV13 and J is TRBJ2-1; a weak D match, TRBD2 (6 bases). The germline V gene encodes CDR1 PRHDT and CDR2 FYEKMQ (reference sequence). This CDR3 is built from 14 residues. Trimming cost V 4 bases and J 7 bases, with 14 bases left between them. The CDR3 protein is CASSSQPTRNEQFF. CDR3 bases: TGTGCCAGCAGCTCCCAACCGACTAGGAATGAGCAGTTCTTC.

The chain links TRBV28 to TRBJ2-7; possible D gene TRBD2, 5 bases. V was clipped by 5 bases and J by 2 bases, with 13 bases between them. The CDR3 runs to 14 residues. Germline-derived CDR1 and CDR2 are MDHEN and SYDVKM. The CDR3, as DNA: TGTGCCAGCAGTGAAGGACTGGCGACCTACGAGCAGTACTTC. Its protein is CASSEGLATYEQYF.

This clone was seen a single time. The chain carries TRBV5-6 and TRBJ2-7; possibly TRBD1 or TRBD2 for D (5 bases each). This CDR3 region has 13 residues. Germline V gene data show CDR1 as SGHDT and CDR2 as YYEEEE. The germline V and J ends were trimmed by 0 bases and 7 bases, with 11 bases remaining between them. CDR3 loop: CASSLGPGQEQYF. The DNA of the CDR3 is TGTGCCAGCAGCTTGGGACCGGGGCAGGAGCAGTACTTC.

J is TRBJ2-7 and V is TRBV6-1; 8 bases align to TRBD2. The CDR3 loop spans 16 amino acids. Germline CDR1 MNHNS, CDR2 SASEGT. V was clipped by 0 bases and J by 2 bases; unmatched bases: 6. The CDR3 coding sequence is TGTGCCAGCAGTGAAGCATACGGGGGGGCTCCCTACGAGCAGTACTTC. Amino acid sequence: CASSEAYGGAPYEQYF.

This chain uses TRBV7-9 with TRBJ1-1; TRBD1 is a possible D gene (5 bases). This CDR3 comprises 14 residues. The V gene lost 4 bases and the J gene lost 6 bases, with 15 bases spanning the gap. Germline values: CDR1 SEHNR, CDR2 FQNEAQ (reference sequence). CDR3 in DNA: TGTGCCAGCAGCTCAGGTAGCAGGGTCTCTGAAGCTTTCTTT. Encoded protein: CASSSGSRVSEAFF.

The chain joins TRBV18 to TRBJ1-3; D gene unclear. The CDR3 loop spans 12 amino acids. From germline, CDR1 is KGHSH and CDR2 LQKENI. V lost 2 bases to trimming and J lost 4 bases, with 3 bases between them. Written as DNA, the CDR3 is TGTGCCAGCTCACCAGAGGGAAACACCATATATTTT. Translating gives CASSPEGNTIYF.